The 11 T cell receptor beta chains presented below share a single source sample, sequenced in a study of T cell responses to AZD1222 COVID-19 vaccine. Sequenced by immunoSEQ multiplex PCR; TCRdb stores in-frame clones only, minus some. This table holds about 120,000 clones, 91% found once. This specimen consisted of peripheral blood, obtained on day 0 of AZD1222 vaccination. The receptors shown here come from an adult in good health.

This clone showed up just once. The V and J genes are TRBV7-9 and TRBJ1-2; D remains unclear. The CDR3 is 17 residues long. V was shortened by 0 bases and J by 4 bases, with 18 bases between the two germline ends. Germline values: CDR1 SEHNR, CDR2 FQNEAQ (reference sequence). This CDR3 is CASSLAGGSEQFYGYTF. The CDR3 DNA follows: TGTGCCAGCAGCTTAGCGGGTGGCAGCGAACAATTCTATGGCTACACCTTC.

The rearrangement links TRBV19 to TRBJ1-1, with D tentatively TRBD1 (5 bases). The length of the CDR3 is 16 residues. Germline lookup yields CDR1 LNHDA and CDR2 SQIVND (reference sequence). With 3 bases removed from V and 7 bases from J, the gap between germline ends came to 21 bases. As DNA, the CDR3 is TGTGCCAGTAGTATTGTGGGTCGGGGGGTGCAAAATGAAGCTTTCTTT. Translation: CASSIVGRGVQNEAFF.

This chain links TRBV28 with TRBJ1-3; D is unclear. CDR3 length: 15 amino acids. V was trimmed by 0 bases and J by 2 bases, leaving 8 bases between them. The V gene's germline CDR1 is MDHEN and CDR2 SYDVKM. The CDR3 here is CASSLWRTAGNTIYF. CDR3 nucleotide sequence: TGTGCCAGCAGTTTATGGAGGACGGCTGGAAACACCATATATTTT.

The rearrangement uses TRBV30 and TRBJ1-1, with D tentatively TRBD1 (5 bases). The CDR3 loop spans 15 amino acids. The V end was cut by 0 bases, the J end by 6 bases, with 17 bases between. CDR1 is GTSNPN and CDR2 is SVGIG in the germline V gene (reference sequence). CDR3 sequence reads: CAWSVLPGGGSEAFF. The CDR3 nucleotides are TGTGCCTGGAGTGTATTACCGGGGGGAGGATCTGAAGCTTTCTTT.

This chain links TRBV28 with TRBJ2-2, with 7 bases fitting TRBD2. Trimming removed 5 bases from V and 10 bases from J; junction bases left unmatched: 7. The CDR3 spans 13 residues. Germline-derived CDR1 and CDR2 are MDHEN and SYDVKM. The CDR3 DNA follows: TGTGCCAGCAGTGGCGGGGGAAGGGAGGAGCTGTTTTTT. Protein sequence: CASSGGGREELFF.

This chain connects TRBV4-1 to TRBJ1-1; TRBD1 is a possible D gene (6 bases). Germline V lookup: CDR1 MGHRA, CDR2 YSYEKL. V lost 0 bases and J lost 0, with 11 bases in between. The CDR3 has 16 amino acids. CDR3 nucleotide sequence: TGCGCCAGCAGCCAAGAAGAGACAGGAATGAACACTGAAGCTTTCTTT. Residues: CASSQEETGMNTEAFF.

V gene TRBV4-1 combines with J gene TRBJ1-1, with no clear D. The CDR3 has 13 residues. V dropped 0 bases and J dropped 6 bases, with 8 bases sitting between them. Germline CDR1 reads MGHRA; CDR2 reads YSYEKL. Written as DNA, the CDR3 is TGCGCCAGCAGCCAAGATTTATCAGCTGAAGCTTTCTTT. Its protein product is CASSQDLSAEAFF.

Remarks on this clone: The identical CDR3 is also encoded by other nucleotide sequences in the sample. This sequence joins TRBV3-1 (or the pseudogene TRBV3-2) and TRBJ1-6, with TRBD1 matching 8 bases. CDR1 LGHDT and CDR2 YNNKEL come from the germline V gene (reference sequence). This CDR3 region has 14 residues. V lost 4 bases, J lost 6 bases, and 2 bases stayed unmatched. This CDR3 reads CASSPGQVNSPLHF. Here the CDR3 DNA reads TGTGCCAGCAGCCCGGGACAGGTTAATTCACCCCTCCACTTT.

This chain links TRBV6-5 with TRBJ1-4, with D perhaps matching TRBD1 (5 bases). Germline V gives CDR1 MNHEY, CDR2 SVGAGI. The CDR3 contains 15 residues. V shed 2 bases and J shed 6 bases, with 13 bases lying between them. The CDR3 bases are TGTGCCAGCAGTTACGTCCAGGGTCGAGATGAAAAACTGTTTTTT. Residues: CASSYVQGRDEKLFF.

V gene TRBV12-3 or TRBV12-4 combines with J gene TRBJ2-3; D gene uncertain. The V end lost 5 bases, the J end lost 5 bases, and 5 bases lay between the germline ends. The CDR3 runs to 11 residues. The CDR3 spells CASSGEDTQYF. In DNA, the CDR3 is TGTGCCAGCAGTGGGGAAGATACGCAGTATTTT.

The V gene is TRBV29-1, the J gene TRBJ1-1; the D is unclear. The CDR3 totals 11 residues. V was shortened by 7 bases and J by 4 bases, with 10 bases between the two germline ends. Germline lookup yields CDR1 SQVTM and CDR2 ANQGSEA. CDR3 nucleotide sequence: TGCAGCGCCGTAGACGTCACTGAAGCTTTCTTT. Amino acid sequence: CSAVDVTEAFF.